The present T cell receptor (beta chain) was sequenced within a study of T cells in Graves' hyperthyroidism and ophthalmopathy. Researchers took RNA transcripts and amplified the TCR beta CDR3 regions from them. In the first-round RT-PCR of the TCR CDR3, the HTBI primer set was used. TCRdb re-derived calls from the multiplex PCR reads in MiXCR, one entry per CDR3 protein. The sample has about 520,000 distinct CDR3 sequences; around a quarter are singletons. Out of 10 ml of fresh peripheral blood came the PBMCs. This clonotype was counted at least ten times. The sample taken for sequencing was blood. This sequence was found in a woman under 40 with Graves' ophthalmopathy.

CDR3 sequence (DNA): TGTGCCACTAGACAGGGTCCTGCCATGGACACTGAAGCTTTCTTT. It encodes CATRQGPAMDTEAFF. The rearrangement joins TRBV27 to TRBJ1-1; 7 positions agree with TRBD1. In germline, CDR1 is MNHEY, CDR2 SMNVEV (reference sequence). Unmatched junction bases numbered 14, after V lost 10 bases and J lost 3 bases. The CDR3 has 15 residues.